The clone carrying this T cell receptor beta chain is a singleton in its sample. It was CD45RO-negative cells, positively selected for CCR7, that made up naive CD8 cells, with terminally differentiated effector memory CD45RA+ cells excluded. This specimen comes from a study of shared clonotypes between healthy human individuals. Profiled with immunoSEQ multiplex PCR; TCRdb holds only in-frame clones, not every one. Among about 2.1 million clones listed, about 92% were seen once. The receptor's source is a man aged 18 to 30 in good health. Some clones in this sample may be carry-over from other donors' samples. Specimen: naive CD8+ T cells from PBMCs.

CDR3 in DNA: TGTGCCTGGACCGGACTAGCAAGCTACGAGCAGTACTTC. Protein: CAWTGLASYEQYF. This sequence joins TRBV30 and TRBJ2-7, with 8 bases aligning to TRBD2. The V gene's germline CDR1 is GTSNPN and CDR2 SVGIG (reference sequence). V dropped 4 bases and J dropped 3; count of bases not matched to a gene: 5. This CDR3 contains 13 residues.